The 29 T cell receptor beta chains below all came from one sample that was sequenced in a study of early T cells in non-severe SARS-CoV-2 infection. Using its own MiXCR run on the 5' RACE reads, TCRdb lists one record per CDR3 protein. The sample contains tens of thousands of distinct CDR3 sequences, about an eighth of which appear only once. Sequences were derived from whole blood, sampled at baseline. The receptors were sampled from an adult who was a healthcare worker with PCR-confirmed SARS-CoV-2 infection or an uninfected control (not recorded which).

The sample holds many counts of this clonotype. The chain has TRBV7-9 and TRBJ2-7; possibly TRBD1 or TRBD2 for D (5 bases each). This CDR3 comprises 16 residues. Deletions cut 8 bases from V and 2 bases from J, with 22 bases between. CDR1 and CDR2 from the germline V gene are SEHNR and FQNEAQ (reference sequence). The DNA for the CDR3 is TGTGCCAGCTCTGACGGGGCATTTGGACTTCCCTACGAGCAGTACTTC. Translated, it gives CASSDGAFGLPYEQYF.

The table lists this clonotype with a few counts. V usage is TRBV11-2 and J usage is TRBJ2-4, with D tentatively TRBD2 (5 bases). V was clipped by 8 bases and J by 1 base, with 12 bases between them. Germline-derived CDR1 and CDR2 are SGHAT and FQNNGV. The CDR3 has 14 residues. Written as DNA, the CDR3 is TGTGCCAGCGGCGCGGGCTCCGCCAAAAACATTCAGTACTTC. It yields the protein CASGAGSAKNIQYF.

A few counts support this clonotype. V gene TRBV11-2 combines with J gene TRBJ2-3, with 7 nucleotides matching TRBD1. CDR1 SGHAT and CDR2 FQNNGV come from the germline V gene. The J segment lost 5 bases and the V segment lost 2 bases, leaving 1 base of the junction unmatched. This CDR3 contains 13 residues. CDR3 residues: CASSLNRGDTQYF. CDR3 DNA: TGTGCCAGCAGCTTAAACAGGGGAGATACGCAGTATTTT.

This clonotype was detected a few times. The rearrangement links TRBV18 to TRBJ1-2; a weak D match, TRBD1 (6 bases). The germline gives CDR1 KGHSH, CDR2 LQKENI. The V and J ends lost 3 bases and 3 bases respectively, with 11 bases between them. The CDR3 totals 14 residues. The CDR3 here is CASSPRTDHYGYTF. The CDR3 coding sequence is TGTGCCAGCTCACCGAGGACAGATCACTATGGCTACACCTTC. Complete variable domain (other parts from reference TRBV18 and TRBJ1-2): NAGVMQNPRHLVRRRGQEARLRCSPMKGHSHVYWYRQLPEEGLKFMVYLQKENIIDESGMPKERFSAEFPKEGPSILRIQQVVRGDSAAYFCASSPRTDHYGYTFGSGTRLTVV.

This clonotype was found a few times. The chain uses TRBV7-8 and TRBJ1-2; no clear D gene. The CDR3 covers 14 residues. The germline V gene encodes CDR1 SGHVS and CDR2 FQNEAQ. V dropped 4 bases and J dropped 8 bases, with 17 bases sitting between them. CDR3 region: CASSSGRRVLGYTF. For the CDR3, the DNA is TGTGCCAGCAGCTCCGGGCGGAGGGTGCTAGGCTACACCTTC. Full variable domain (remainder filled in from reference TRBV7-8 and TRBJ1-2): GAGVSQSPRYKVAKRGQDVALRCDPISGHVSLFWYQQALGQGPEFLTYFQNEAQLDKSGLPSDRFFAERPEGSVSTLKIQRTQQEDSAVYLCASSSGRRVLGYTFGSGTRLTVV.

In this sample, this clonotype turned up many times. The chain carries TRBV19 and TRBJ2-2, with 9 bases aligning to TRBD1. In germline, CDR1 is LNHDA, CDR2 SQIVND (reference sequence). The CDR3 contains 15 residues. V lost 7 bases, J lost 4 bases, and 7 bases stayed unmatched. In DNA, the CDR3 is TGTGCCAGTACTACAGGGGGCGTCGGCACCGGGGAGCTGTTTTTT. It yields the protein CASTTGGVGTGELFF.

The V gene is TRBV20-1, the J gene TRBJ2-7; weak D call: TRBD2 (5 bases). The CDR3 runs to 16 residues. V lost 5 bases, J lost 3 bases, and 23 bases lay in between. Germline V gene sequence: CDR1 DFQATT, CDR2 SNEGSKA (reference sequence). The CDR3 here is CSARQTGKRALYEQYF. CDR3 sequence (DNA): TGCAGTGCTCGCCAGACCGGGAAGCGAGCCCTCTACGAGCAGTACTTC.

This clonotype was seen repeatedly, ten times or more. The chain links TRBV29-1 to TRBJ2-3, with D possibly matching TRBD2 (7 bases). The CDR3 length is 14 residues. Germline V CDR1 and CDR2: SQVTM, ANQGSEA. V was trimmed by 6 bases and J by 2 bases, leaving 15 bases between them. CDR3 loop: CSVPWGGPTDTQYF. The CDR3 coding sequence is TGCAGCGTCCCTTGGGGGGGCCCCACAGATACGCAGTATTTT.

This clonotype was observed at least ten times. CDR3 bases: TGCAGTGCTAGAAATCTCGACTACGAGCAGTACTTC. Translation: CSARNLDYEQYF. This sequence joins TRBV20-1 and TRBJ2-7; unclear D gene. V was trimmed by 2 bases and J by 3 bases, leaving 8 bases between them. In germline, CDR1 is DFQATT, CDR2 SNEGSKA (reference sequence). The CDR3 is 12 residues long.

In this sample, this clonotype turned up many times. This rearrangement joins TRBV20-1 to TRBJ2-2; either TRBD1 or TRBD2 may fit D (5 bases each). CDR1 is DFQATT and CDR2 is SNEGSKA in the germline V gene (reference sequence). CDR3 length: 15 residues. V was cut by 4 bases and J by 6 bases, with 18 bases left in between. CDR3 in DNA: TGCAGTGCTATGGGGACCCGCGGCGAGGCCGGGGAGCTGTTTTTT. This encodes CSAMGTRGEAGELFF.

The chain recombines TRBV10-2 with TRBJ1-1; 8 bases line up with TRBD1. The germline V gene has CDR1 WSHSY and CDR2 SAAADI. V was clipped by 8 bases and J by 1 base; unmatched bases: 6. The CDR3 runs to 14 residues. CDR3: CASLSGTGNTEAFF. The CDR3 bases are TGCGCCAGCCTCTCTGGGACAGGGAACACTGAAGCTTTCTTT.

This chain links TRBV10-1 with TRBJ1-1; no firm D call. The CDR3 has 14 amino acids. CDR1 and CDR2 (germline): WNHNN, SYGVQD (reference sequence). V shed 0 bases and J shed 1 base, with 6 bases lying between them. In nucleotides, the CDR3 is TGCGCCAGCAGTGAGTCTGGCGGGAACACTGAAGCTTTCTTT. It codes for CASSESGGNTEAFF.

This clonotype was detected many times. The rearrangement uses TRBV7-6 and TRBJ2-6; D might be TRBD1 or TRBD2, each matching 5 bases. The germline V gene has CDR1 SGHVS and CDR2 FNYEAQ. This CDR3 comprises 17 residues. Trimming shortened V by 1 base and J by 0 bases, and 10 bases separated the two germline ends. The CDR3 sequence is CASSLGAGSSGANVLTF. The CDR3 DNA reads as TGTGCCAGCAGCTTAGGGGCAGGGAGCTCTGGGGCCAACGTCCTGACTTTC.

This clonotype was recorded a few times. The CDR3 coding sequence is TGTGCCAGCAGGCGCGGGACTAGCGGGTTTGACGAGCAGTACTTC. This gives the protein CASRRGTSGFDEQYF. The chain links TRBV6-6 to TRBJ2-7, with 12 bases aligning to TRBD2. There are 15 residues in the CDR3. Losses at the gene ends were 6 bases for V and 5 bases for J; bases not matched to a gene: 8. Germline V gives CDR1 MNHNY, CDR2 SVGAGI (reference sequence).

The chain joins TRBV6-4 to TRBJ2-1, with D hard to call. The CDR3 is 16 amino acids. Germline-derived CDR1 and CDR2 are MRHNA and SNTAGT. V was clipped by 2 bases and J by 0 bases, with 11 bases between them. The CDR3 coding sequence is TGTGCCAGCAGTGACCAGCCACTAAGCTCCTACAATGAGCAGTTCTTC. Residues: CASSDQPLSSYNEQFF.

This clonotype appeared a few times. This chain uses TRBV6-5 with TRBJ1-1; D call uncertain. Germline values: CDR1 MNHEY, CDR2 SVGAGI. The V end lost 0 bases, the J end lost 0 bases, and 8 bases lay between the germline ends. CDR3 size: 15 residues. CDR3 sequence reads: CASSYSFLMNTEAFF. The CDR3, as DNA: TGTGCCAGCAGTTACTCATTTCTCATGAACACTGAAGCTTTCTTT.

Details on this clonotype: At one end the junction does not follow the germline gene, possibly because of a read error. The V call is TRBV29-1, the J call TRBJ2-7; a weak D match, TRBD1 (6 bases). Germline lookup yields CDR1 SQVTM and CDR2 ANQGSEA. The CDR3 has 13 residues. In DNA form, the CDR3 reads TGCAGAGTTGTACGGGACACCGCCTACGAGCAGTACTTC. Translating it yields CRVVRDTAYEQYF.

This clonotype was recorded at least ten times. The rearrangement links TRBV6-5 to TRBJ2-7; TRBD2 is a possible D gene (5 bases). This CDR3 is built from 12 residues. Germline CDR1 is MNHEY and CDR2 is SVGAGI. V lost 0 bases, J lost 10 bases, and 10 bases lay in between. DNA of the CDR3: TGTGCCAGCAGTTACTCCGGACTTCTTCAGTACTTC. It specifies CASSYSGLLQYF.

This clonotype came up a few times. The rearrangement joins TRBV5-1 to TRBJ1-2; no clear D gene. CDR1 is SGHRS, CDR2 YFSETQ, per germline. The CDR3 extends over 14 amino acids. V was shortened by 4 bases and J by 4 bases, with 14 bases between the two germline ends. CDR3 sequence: CASSDLDVRYGYTF. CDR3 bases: TGCGCCAGCAGCGATTTGGACGTACGCTATGGCTACACCTTC.

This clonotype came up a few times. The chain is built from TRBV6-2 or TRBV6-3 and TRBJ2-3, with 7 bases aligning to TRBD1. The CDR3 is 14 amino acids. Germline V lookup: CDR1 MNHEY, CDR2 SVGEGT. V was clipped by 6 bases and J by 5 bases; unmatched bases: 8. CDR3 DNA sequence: TGTGCCAGCAGCCCGGGACAGAGAAAAGATACGCAGTATTTT. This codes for CASSPGQRKDTQYF.

CDR3 sequence: CASSTYKGSSGNTIYF. The CDR3 DNA reads as TGTGCCAGTAGTACATACAAAGGGAGCTCAGGAAACACCATATATTTT. V and J are TRBV19 and TRBJ1-3, with D unresolved. The length of the CDR3 is 16 residues. The germline CDR1 and CDR2 sequences are LNHDA and SQIVND (reference sequence). The V end lost 4 bases, the J end lost 4 bases, and 17 bases lay between the germline ends.

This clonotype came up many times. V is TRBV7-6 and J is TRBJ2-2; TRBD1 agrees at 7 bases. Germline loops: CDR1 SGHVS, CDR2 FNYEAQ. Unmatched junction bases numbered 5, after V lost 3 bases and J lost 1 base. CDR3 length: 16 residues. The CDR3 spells CASSFRDRGNTGELFF. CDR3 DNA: TGTGCCAGCAGCTTCAGGGACAGAGGGAACACCGGGGAGCTGTTTTTT.

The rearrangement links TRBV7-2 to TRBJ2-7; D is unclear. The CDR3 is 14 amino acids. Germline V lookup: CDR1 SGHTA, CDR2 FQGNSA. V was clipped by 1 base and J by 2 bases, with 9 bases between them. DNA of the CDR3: TGTGCCAGCAGCTTAGGGGTGTTCCCCTACGAGCAGTACTTC. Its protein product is CASSLGVFPYEQYF.

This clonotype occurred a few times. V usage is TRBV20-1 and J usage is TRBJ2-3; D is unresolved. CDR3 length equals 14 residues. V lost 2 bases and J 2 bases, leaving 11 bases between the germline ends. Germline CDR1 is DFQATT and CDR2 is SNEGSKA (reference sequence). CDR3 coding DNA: TGCAGTGCTAGAATCGGACGCCTCACAGATACGCAGTATTTT. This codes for CSARIGRLTDTQYF.

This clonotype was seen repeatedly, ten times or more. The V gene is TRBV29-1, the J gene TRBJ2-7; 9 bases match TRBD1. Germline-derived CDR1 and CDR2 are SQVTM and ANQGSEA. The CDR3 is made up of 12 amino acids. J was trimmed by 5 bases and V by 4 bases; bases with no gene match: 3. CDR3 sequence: CSVVTGGNEQYF. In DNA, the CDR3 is TGCAGCGTTGTGACAGGGGGAAACGAGCAGTACTTC.

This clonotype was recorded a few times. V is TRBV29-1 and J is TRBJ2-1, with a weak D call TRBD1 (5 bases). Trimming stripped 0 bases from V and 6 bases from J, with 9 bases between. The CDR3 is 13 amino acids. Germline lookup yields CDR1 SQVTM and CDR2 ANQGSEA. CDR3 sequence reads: CSVEDVRVNEQFF. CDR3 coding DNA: TGCAGCGTTGAAGATGTCAGGGTCAATGAGCAGTTCTTC.

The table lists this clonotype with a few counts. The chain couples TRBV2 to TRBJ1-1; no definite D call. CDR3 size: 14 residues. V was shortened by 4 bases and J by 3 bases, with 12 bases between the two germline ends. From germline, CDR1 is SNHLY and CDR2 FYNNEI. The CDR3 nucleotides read TGTGCCAGCAGTGGTTTGGGGTTTGACACTGAAGCTTTCTTT. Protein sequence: CASSGLGFDTEAFF.

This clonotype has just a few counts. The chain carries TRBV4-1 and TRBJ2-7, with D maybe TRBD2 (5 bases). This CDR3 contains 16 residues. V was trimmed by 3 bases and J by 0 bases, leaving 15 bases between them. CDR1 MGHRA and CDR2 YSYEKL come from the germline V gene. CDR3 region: CASSHMWRTPSYEQYF. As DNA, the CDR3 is TGCGCCAGCAGCCACATGTGGAGGACTCCCTCCTACGAGCAGTACTTC.

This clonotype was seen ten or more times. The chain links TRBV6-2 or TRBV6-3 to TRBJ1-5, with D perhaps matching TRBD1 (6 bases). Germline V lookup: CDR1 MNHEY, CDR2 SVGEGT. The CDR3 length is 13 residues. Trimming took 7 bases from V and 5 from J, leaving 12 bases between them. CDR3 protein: CASKWGGDQPQHF. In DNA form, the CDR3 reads TGTGCCAGCAAGTGGGGGGGCGATCAGCCCCAGCATTTT.